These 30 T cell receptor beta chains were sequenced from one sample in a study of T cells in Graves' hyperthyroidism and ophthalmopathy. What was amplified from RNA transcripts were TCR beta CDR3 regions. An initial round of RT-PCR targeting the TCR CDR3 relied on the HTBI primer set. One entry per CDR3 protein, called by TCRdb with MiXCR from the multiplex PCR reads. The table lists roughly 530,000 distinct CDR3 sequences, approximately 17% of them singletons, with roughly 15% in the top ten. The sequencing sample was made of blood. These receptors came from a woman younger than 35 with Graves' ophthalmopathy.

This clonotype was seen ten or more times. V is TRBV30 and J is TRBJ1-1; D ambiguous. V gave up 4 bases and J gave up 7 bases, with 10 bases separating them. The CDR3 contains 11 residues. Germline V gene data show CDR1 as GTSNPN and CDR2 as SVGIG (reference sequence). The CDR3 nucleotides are TGTGCCTGGACGACGGAGGGTGAAGCTTTCTTT. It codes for CAWTTEGEAFF.

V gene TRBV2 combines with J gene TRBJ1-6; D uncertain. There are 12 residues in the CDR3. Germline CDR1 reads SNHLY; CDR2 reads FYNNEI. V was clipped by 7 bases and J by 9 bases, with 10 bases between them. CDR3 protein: CASTRRFSPLHF. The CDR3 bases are TGTGCCAGCACACGACGCTTTTCACCCCTCCACTTT. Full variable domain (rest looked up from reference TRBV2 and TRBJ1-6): EPEVTQTPSHQVTQMGQEVILRCVPISNHLYFYWYRQILGQKVEFLVSFYNNEISEKSEIFDDQFSVERPDGSNFTLKIRSTKLEDSAMYFCASTRRFSPLHFGNGTRLTVT.

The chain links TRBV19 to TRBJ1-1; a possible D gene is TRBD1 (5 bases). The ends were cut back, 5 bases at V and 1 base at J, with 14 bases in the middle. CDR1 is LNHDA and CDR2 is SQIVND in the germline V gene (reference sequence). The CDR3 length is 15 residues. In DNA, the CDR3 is TGTGCCAGTAGTCGCGGGGCTCCCCGGAACACTGAAGCTTTCTTT. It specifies CASSRGAPRNTEAFF.

The CDR3 coding sequence is TGTGCCAGCAGTCCCGACACAATCACGGTGGCTTTCTTT. It encodes CASSPDTITVAFF. The chain employs TRBV11-3 and TRBJ1-1; the D is unclear. The germline V gene encodes CDR1 SGHNT and CDR2 YENEEA. The CDR3 consists of 13 residues. Trimming pared 6 bases from V and 11 bases from J, leaving 19 bases between.

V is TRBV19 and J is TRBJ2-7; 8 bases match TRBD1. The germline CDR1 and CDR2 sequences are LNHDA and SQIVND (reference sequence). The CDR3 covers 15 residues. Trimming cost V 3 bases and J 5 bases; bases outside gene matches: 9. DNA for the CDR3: TGTGCCAGTAGTATGGGCGGACAGGGTTGGAACGAGCAGTACTTC. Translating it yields CASSMGGQGWNEQYF.

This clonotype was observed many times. CDR3 amino acids: CASSPGTGNEKLFF. CDR3 DNA: TGTGCCAGCAGCCCGGGGACAGGGAATGAAAAACTGTTTTTT. The chain uses TRBV7-9 and TRBJ1-4; the match to TRBD1 covers 9 bases. CDR3 size: 14 residues. The germline V gene has CDR1 SEHNR and CDR2 FQNEAQ (reference sequence). J gave up 5 bases and V 5 bases, and 3 bases lay outside the gene matches.

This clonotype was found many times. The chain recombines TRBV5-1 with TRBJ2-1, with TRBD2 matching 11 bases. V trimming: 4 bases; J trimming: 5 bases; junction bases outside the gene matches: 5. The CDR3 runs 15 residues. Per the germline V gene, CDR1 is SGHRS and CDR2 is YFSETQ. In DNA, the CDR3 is TGCGCCAGCAGCCTCCTGACTAGCGGGAACAATGAGCAGTTCTTC. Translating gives CASSLLTSGNNEQFF.

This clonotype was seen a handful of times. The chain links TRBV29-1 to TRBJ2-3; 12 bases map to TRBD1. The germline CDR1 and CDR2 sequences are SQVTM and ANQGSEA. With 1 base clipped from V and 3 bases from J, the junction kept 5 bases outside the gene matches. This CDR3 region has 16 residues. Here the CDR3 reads CSVEAGTGGLTDTQYF. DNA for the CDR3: TGCAGCGTTGAAGCCGGGACAGGGGGCTTAACAGATACGCAGTATTTT.

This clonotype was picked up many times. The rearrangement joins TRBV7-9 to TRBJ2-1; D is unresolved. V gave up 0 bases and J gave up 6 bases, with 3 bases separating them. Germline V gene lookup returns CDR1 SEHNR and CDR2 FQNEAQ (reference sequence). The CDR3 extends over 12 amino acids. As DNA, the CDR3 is TGTGCCAGCAGCTTAGCCCTCAATGAGCAGTTCTTC. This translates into CASSLALNEQFF. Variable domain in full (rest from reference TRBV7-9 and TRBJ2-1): DTGVSQNPRHKITKRGQNVTFRCDPISEHNRLYWYRQTLGQGPEFLTYFQNEAQLEKSRLLSDRFSAERPKGSFSTLEIQRTEQGDSAMYLCASSLALNEQFFGPGTRLTVL.

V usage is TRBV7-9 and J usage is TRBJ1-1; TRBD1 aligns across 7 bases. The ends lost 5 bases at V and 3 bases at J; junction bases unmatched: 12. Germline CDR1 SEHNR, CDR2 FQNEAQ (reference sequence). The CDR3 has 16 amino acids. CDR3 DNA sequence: TGTGCCAGCAGCACCTACAGTACAGGGGACCACACTGAAGCTTTCTTT. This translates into CASSTYSTGDHTEAFF.

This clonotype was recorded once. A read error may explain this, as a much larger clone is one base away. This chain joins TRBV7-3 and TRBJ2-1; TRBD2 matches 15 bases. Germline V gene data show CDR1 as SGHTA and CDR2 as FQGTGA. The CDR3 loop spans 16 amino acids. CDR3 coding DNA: TGTGCCCGCAGCTTAACGGGACTAGCGGGGGGCAATGAGCAGTTCTTC. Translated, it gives CARSLTGLAGGNEQFF.

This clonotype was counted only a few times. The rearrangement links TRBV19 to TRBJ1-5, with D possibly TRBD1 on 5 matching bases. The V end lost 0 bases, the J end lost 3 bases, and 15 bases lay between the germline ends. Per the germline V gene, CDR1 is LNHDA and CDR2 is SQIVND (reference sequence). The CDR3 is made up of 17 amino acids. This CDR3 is CASSIEAARVVNQPQHF. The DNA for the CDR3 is TGTGCCAGTAGTATAGAGGCGGCCAGGGTGGTCAATCAGCCCCAGCATTTT.

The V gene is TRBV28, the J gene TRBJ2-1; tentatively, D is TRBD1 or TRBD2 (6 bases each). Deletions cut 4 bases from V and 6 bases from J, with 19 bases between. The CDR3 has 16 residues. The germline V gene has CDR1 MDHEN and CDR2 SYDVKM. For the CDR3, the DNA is TGTGCCAGCAGTTCAAGAATTTTAGGGGGAGGCAATGAGCAGTTCTTC. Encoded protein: CASSSRILGGGNEQFF. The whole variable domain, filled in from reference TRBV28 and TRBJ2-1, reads DVKVTQSSRYLVKRTGEKVFLECVQDMDHENMFWYRQDPGLGLRLIYFSYDVKMKEKGDIPEGYSVSREKKERFSLILESASTNQTSMYLCASSSRILGGGNEQFFGPGTRLTVL.

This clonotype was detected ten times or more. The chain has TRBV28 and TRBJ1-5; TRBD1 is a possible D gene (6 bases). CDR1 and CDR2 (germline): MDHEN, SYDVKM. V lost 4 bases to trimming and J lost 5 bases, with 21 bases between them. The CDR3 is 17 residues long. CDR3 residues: CASSSHVTGLGDQPQHF. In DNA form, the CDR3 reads TGTGCCAGCAGTTCCCACGTGACAGGACTCGGGGATCAGCCCCAGCATTTT.

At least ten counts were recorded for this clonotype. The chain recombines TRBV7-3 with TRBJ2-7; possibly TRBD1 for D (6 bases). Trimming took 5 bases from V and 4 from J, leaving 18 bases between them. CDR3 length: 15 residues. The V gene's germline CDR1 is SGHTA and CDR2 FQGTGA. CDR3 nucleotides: TGTGCCAGCAGCCCGGGGCAGGGGATTGGGTACGAGCAGTACTTC. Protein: CASSPGQGIGYEQYF.

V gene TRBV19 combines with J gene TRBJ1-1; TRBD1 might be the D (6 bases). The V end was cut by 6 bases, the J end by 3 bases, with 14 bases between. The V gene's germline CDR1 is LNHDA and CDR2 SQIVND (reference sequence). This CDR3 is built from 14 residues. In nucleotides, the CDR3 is TGTGCCAGTAGAGATCAGGGGTTGTACACTGAAGCTTTCTTT. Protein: CASRDQGLYTEAFF.

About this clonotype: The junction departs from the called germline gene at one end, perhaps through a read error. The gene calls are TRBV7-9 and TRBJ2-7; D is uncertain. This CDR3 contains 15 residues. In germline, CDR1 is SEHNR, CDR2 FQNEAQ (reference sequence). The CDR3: CASSLAVGDSYEQHF. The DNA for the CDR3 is TGTGCCAGCAGCTTAGCAGTGGGTGATTCCTACGAGCAGCACTTC.

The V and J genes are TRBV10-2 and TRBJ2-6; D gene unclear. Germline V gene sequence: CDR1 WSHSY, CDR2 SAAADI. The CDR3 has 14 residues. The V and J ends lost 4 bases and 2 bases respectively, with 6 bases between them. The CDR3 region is CASSGQAGANVLTF. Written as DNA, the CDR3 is TGCGCCAGCAGTGGCCAGGCTGGGGCCAACGTCCTGACTTTC.

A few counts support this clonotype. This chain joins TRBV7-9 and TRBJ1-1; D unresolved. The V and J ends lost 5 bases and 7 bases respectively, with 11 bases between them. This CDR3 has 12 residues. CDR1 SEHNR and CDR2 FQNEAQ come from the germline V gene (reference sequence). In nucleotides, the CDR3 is TGTGCCAGCAGCCGTACACGGGATGAAGCTTTCTTT. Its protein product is CASSRTRDEAFF.

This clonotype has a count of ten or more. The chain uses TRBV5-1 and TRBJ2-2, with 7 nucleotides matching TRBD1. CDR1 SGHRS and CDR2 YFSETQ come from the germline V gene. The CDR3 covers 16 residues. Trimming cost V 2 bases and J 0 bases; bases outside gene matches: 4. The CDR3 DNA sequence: TGCGCCAGCAGCTTTCCAGGGGGAACGAACACCGGGGAGCTGTTTTTT. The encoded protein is CASSFPGGTNTGELFF.

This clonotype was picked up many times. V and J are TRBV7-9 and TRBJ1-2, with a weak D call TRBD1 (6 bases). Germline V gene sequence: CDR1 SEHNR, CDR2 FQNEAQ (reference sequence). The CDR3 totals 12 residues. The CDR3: CATGGPNYGYTF. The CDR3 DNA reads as TGTGCTACGGGGGGGCCCAACTATGGCTACACCTTC.

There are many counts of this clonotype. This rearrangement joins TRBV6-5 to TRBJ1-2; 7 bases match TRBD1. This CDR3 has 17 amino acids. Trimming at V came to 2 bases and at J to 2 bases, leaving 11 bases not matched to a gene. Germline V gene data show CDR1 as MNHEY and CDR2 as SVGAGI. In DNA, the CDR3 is TGTGCCAGCAGTTACGGAGAAGCAGGGACAGTAAACTATGGCTACACCTTC. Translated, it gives CASSYGEAGTVNYGYTF.

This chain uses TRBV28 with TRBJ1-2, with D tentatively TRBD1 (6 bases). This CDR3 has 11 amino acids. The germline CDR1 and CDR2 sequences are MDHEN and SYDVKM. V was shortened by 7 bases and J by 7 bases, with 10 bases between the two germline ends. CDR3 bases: TGTGCCAGCAAAGGGGGGTCTGGCTACACCTTC. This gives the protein CASKGGSGYTF.

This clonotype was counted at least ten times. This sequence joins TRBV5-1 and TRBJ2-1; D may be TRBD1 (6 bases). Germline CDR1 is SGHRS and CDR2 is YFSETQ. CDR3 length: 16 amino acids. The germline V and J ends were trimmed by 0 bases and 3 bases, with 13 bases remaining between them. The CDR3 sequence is CASSLAEQGYYNEQFF. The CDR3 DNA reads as TGCGCCAGCAGCTTGGCCGAACAGGGTTACTACAATGAGCAGTTCTTC.

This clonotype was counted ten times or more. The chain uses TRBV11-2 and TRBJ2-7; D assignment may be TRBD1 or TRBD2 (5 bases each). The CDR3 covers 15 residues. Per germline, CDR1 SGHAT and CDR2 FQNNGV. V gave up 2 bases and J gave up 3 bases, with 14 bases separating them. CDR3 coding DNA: TGTGCCAGCAGCTTATACCCTGGGGCGGGCTACGAGCAGTACTTC. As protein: CASSLYPGAGYEQYF.

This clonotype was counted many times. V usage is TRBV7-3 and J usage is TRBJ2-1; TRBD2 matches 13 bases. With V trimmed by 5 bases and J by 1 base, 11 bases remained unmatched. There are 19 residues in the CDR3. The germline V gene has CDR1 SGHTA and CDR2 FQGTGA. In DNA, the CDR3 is TGTGCCAGCAGCCAATTGGGACTAGCGGGGCGTAGTTCCTACAATGAGCAGTTCTTC. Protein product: CASSQLGLAGRSSYNEQFF.

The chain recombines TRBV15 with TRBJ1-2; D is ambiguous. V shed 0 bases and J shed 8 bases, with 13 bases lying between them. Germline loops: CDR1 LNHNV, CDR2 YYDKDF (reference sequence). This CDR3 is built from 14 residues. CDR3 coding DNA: TGTGCCACCAGCAGAGATATCCAACCTGTCGGCTACACCTTC. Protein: CATSRDIQPVGYTF.

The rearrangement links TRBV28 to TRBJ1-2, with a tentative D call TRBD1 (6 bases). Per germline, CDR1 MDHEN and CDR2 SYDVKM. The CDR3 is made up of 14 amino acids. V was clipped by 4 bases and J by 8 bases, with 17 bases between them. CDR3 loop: CASSSPSDRLGYTF. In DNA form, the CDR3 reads TGTGCCAGCAGTTCACCTTCCGACAGGTTGGGCTACACCTTC.

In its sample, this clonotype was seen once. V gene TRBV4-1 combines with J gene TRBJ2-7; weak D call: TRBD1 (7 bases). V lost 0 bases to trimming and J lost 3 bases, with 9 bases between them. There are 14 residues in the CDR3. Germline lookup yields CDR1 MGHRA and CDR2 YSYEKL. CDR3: CASSQDQGGYEQYF. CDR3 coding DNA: TGCGCCAGCAGCCAAGATCAGGGGGGCTACGAGCAGTACTTC.

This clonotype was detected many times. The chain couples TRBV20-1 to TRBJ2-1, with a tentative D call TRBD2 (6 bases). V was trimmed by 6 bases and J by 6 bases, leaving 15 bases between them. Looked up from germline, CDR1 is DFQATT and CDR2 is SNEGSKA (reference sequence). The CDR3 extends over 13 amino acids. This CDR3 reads CSAGGASVNEQFF. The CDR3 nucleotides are TGCAGTGCCGGAGGCGCTAGCGTCAATGAGCAGTTCTTC.